This T cell receptor beta chain was sequenced for a study of breast tumors, draining lymph nodes, adjacent tissues. Whole-study results and caveats: Tumor repertoires ranked between lymph nodes and nontumor tissue in diversity, with V and J gene preferences. Data fit most tumor T cells coming from lymph node, expanding in tumor. Luminal-like breast cancer showed significantly greater tumor-nontumor repertoire similarity than basal-like breast cancer did.

This clonotype was detected once. Its antigen is not identified. Axillary draining lymph nodes of breast cancer patients supplied the node samples. Germline CDR1 SQVTM, CDR2 ANQGSEA. V lost 8 bases, J lost 2 bases, and 5 bases stayed unmatched. The CDR3 length is 13 residues. TCRdb fed the multiplex PCR reads into MiXCR, producing one record per CDR3 protein. Of approximately 210,000 distinct CDR3 sequences in the sample, under 40% were seen once. V gene TRBV29-1 combines with J gene TRBJ2-3, with 9 bases aligning to TRBD1. The source material was axillary lymph node tissue. The clonotype comes from a female donor with breast cancer. Some clones in this sample may be carry-over from other donors' samples. CDR3 coding DNA: TGCAGCTTGTGGGACAGGGACACAGATACGCAGTATTTT. It codes for CSLWDRDTDTQYF.